A single sample gave rise to the 17 T cell receptor beta chains below, sequenced in a study of blood T cell repertoires in COVID-19. Some clones are missing from TCRdb's copy, which holds only in-frame ones; the method was immunoSEQ multiplex PCR. This table has about 140,000 clones, approximately 83% appearing once. Material for sequencing was peripheral blood. The receptors derive from a human donor in a cohort sampled during active COVID-19.

CDR3 amino acids: CATSRRGGDTEAFF. The CDR3 region has the DNA TGTGCCACCAGCAGACGGGGGGGCGACACTGAAGCTTTCTTT. V usage is TRBV15 and J usage is TRBJ1-1, with TRBD1 as a possible D gene (6 bases). Trimming pared 2 bases from V and 3 bases from J, leaving 10 bases between. This CDR3 has 14 residues. The germline gives CDR1 LNHNV, CDR2 YYDKDF (reference sequence).

The chain joins TRBV12-3 or TRBV12-4 to TRBJ1-2, with a possible D match to TRBD1 (6 bases). This CDR3 has 13 amino acids. Trimming left V 5 bases short and J 2 bases short, with 9 bases between. CDR3 sequence reads: CASSQGYNYGYTF. For the CDR3, the DNA is TGTGCCAGCAGTCAGGGGTACAACTATGGCTACACCTTC.

This chain connects TRBV3-1 (or the pseudogene TRBV3-2) to TRBJ2-7; 10 bases fit TRBD2. Germline CDR1 reads LGHDT; CDR2 reads YNNKEL (reference sequence). Trimming cost V 2 bases and J 1 base; bases outside gene matches: 5. CDR3 length: 16 residues. The CDR3 is CASSQPGTSASYEQYF. The CDR3 region has the DNA TGTGCCAGCAGCCAACCAGGGACTAGCGCTTCCTACGAGCAGTACTTC.

The table lists this clone with a few counts. The genes are TRBV28 and TRBJ1-4; 7 bases match TRBD1. This CDR3 comprises 16 residues. Germline V lookup: CDR1 MDHEN, CDR2 SYDVKM. J gave up 2 bases and V 5 bases, and 8 bases lay outside the gene matches. The CDR3, as DNA: TGTGCCAGCAGTCCGAGGGGGCGCCGGACTAATGAAAAACTGTTTTTT. Amino acid sequence: CASSPRGRRTNEKLFF.

The chain carries TRBV7-9 and TRBJ1-3; D perhaps matches TRBD1 (5 bases). CDR3 size: 16 residues. Germline values: CDR1 SEHNR, CDR2 FQNEAQ (reference sequence). Trimming removed 0 bases at V and 0 bases at J, with 9 bases between. CDR3 in amino acids: CASSLAGGSSGNTIYF. The CDR3 nucleotides are TGTGCCAGCAGCTTAGCCGGGGGAAGCTCTGGAAACACCATATATTTT.

This rearrangement joins TRBV19 to TRBJ1-4; possible D gene TRBD1, 6 bases. The V gene's germline CDR1 is LNHDA and CDR2 SQIVND (reference sequence). The CDR3 is 15 residues long. The ends were cut back, 1 base at V and 5 bases at J, with 11 bases in the middle. This chain's CDR3 is CASSIGDKTNEKLFF. In nucleotides, the CDR3 is TGTGCCAGTAGTATAGGGGACAAGACGAATGAAAAACTGTTTTTT.

This chain links TRBV5-4 with TRBJ2-5; a possible D gene is TRBD1 (6 bases). Trimming took off 4 bases at V and 2 bases at J, with 12 bases between the two ends. Germline V gene lookup returns CDR1 SGHNT and CDR2 YYREEE (reference sequence). This CDR3 is 14 amino acids long. The CDR3 spells CASSLRTVQETQYF. CDR3 nucleotides: TGTGCCAGCAGCCTACGGACAGTTCAAGAGACCCAGTACTTC.

The chain combines TRBV3-1 (or the pseudogene TRBV3-2) with TRBJ1-3; 7 nucleotides align to TRBD1. J lost 6 bases, V lost 7 bases, and 15 bases had no gene match. The CDR3 consists of 16 residues. In germline, CDR1 is LGHDT, CDR2 YNNKEL (reference sequence). The CDR3 region is CASTDGPGTAKNTIYF. The CDR3 DNA reads TGTGCCAGCACCGACGGCCCCGGGACAGCTAAAAACACCATATATTTT.

The chain couples TRBV6-1 to TRBJ2-6; 7 nucleotides line up with TRBD1. The germline V gene has CDR1 MNHNS and CDR2 SASEGT. The CDR3 length is 16 residues. With 4 bases clipped from V and 4 bases from J, the junction kept 7 bases outside the gene matches. The chain's CDR3 is CASSASTGTGANVLTF. The CDR3, as DNA: TGTGCCAGCAGTGCTTCGACAGGGACCGGGGCCAACGTCCTGACTTTC.

This clone came up once. The V and J genes are TRBV11-2 and TRBJ1-3, with 9 bases aligning to TRBD1. Germline V lookup: CDR1 SGHAT, CDR2 FQNNGV. After removal of 3 bases from V and 4 bases from J, the junction contained 10 bases not matched to a gene. The CDR3 has 17 amino acids. CDR3 sequence reads: CASSFTRDRVTGNTIYF. Here the CDR3 DNA reads TGTGCCAGCAGCTTCACCCGGGACAGGGTCACCGGAAACACCATATATTTT.

J is TRBJ1-1 and V is TRBV19; no clear D gene. Trimming stripped 4 bases from V and 1 base from J, with 7 bases between. Germline CDR1 LNHDA, CDR2 SQIVND (reference sequence). This CDR3 region has 13 residues. The CDR3 DNA follows: TGTGCCAGTAGTAGAACACCGAACACTGAAGCTTTCTTT. It encodes CASSRTPNTEAFF.

V gene TRBV6-1 combines with J gene TRBJ2-7; weak D call: TRBD1 (5 bases). The V end was cut by 2 bases, the J end by 3 bases, with 14 bases between. Per germline, CDR1 MNHNS and CDR2 SASEGT. The CDR3 runs 15 residues. CDR3 region: CASSEIQGRLYEQYF. CDR3 bases: TGTGCCAGCAGTGAAATTCAGGGCAGACTCTACGAGCAGTACTTC.

V gene TRBV19 combines with J gene TRBJ1-3; D not certain. Germline V gene lookup returns CDR1 LNHDA and CDR2 SQIVND (reference sequence). Trimming removed 7 bases from V and 8 bases from J, with 9 bases in between. This CDR3 contains 11 residues. The CDR3 DNA reads as TGTGCCAGTACCACCGCGTACACCATATATTTT. Translating it yields CASTTAYTIYF.

The genes are TRBV12-3 or TRBV12-4 and TRBJ1-5, with 9 nucleotides matching TRBD1. V trimming: 6 bases; J trimming: 5 bases; junction bases outside the gene matches: 2. The length of the CDR3 is 13 residues. Here the CDR3 DNA reads TGTGCCAGCAGCCGGGACAGGGATCAGCCCCAGCATTTT. This encodes CASSRDRDQPQHF.

This clone was recorded a few times. The chain links TRBV5-4 to TRBJ2-1, with D maybe TRBD1 (5 bases). Germline CDR1 reads SGHNT; CDR2 reads YYREEE (reference sequence). The CDR3 loop spans 15 amino acids. Trimming stripped 4 bases from V and 5 bases from J, with 16 bases between. The CDR3 reads CASSRSGLFDNEQFF. In DNA form, the CDR3 reads TGTGCCAGCAGCCGCTCAGGGCTATTCGACAATGAGCAGTTCTTC.

This chain connects TRBV19 to TRBJ2-5, with 7 bases matching TRBD2. The CDR3 sequence is 15 residues long. V lost 5 bases and J lost 6; bases outside the gene matches: 12. Germline loops: CDR1 LNHDA, CDR2 SQIVND (reference sequence). CDR3 nucleotides: TGTGCCAGTAGTTGGGGCGGGGGAATAGAGCAGACCCAGTACTTC. Residues: CASSWGGGIEQTQYF. Based on the CDR3 plus reference TRBV19 and TRBJ2-5, the full variable domain is DGGITQSPKYLFRKEGQNVTLSCEQNLNHDAMYWYRQDPGQGLRLIYYSQIVNDFQKGDIAEGYSVSREKKESFPLTVTSAQKNPTAFYLCASSWGGGIEQTQYFGPGTRLLVL.

The J gene is TRBJ2-3, the V gene TRBV6-5, with D perhaps matching TRBD2 (7 bases). Germline V lookup: CDR1 MNHEY, CDR2 SVGAGI. The CDR3 spans 15 residues. V was cut by 5 bases and J by 2 bases, with 14 bases left in between. The CDR3: CASSLEGGVTDTQYF. The CDR3, as DNA: TGTGCCAGCAGTCTCGAGGGGGGGGTCACAGATACGCAGTATTTT.